There are many counts of the clone carrying this T cell receptor beta chain. Its antigen is not identified. The data were obtained in a study of neurological immune-mediated disorders. Unsorted libraries used 2 million PBMCs kept at -80 degrees C. By 5'RACE with 10-nucleotide random UMIs, the cDNA was made. From 15-18 subjects, each sequencing run yielded over 190 million TCR-beta sequences. From the 5' RACE reads, TCRdb called clonotypes with MiXCR, one entry per CDR3 protein. Here the sample spans 36,000 or so distinct CDR3 sequences, 10% being singletons. This CDR3 spans 13 amino acids. Germline V lookup: CDR1 SGHRS, CDR2 YFSETQ. V lost 4 bases and J lost 1, with 8 bases in between. Study-wide results and limits: Among expanded clones, no CDR3 amino acid sequences were shared across subjects, a pattern suggesting private repertoires in all groups.

This chain connects TRBV5-1 to TRBJ2-5; tentative D call: TRBD1 (5 bases). What was sequenced was PBMCs. The TCR originated in a woman under 40 with HTLV-1-associated myelopathy (HAM/TSP). The CDR3 bases are TGCGCCAGCAGCCCAGACAGCCAAGAGACCCAGTACTTC. It translates to CASSPDSQETQYF.